The 13 T cell receptor beta chains listed next were all sequenced from one sample in a study of blood T cell repertoires in COVID-19. The protocol was immunoSEQ multiplex PCR, while the TCRdb copy is restricted to in-frame clones and leaves out a portion. Found here are about 190,000 clones, 65% to 90% of them singletons; the top ten hold about 5%. The sample was PBMCs or T cells enriched from blood (not recorded which). The receptor source for this set is a woman aged 55-69 years with acute COVID-19.

The chain joins TRBV7-2 to TRBJ1-4, with 8 bases aligning to TRBD1. CDR1 and CDR2 from the germline V gene are SGHTA and FQGNSA. Losses at the gene ends were 4 bases for V and 10 bases for J; bases not matched to a gene: 5. The CDR3 contains 13 residues. DNA for the CDR3: TGTGCCAGCAGCTCAGGGACAGGAGGAAAACTGTTTTTT. Translation gives CASSSGTGGKLFF.

The rearrangement uses TRBV30 and TRBJ1-2; the D is unclear. The germline gives CDR1 GTSNPN, CDR2 SVGIG (reference sequence). V was clipped by 0 bases and J by 4 bases, with 12 bases between them. The CDR3 totals 14 residues. CDR3 DNA sequence: TGTGCCTGGAGTGTACTTGTCAGCGTCTATGGCTACACCTTC. Amino acid sequence: CAWSVLVSVYGYTF.

This rearrangement joins TRBV4-3 to TRBJ1-2; TRBD1 matches 7 bases. V dropped 0 bases and J dropped 8; count of bases not matched to a gene: 9. Germline V gene data show CDR1 as LGHNA and CDR2 as YSLEER. The CDR3 is made up of 15 amino acids. CDR3 in DNA: TGCGCCAGCAGCCAAGATCATCAAGGGGGCAGAGGCTACACCTTC. It yields the protein CASSQDHQGGRGYTF.

This clone was seen once. The rearrangement joins TRBV9 to TRBJ1-2, with D possibly matching TRBD1 (5 bases). CDR3 length: 12 amino acids. Trimming left V 1 base short and J 8 bases short, with 9 bases between. Germline V gene sequence: CDR1 SGDLS, CDR2 YYNGEE. CDR3 DNA sequence: TGTGCCAGCAGCGTACTCAAGGGGGGCTACACCTTC. Protein: CASSVLKGGYTF.

This chain joins TRBV30 and TRBJ2-7; D is perhaps TRBD1 (5 bases). The CDR3 is 14 amino acids. Germline CDR1 is GTSNPN and CDR2 is SVGIG (reference sequence). V was trimmed by 0 bases and J by 2 bases, leaving 11 bases between them. The CDR3 reads CAWSVSADTYEQYF. The DNA of the CDR3 is TGTGCCTGGAGTGTATCGGCGGACACCTACGAGCAGTACTTC.

J is TRBJ1-2 and V is TRBV28, with a possible D match to TRBD1 (6 bases). V was shortened by 6 bases and J by 4 bases, with 12 bases between the two germline ends. The CDR3 has 13 residues. Germline CDR1 is MDHEN and CDR2 is SYDVKM. CDR3 sequence: CASSPDRIYGYTF. DNA for the CDR3: TGTGCCAGCAGCCCCGACAGGATCTATGGCTACACCTTC.

V usage is TRBV10-3 and J usage is TRBJ2-5, with 8 nucleotides matching TRBD1. The CDR3 runs to 14 residues. J was trimmed by 0 bases and V by 6 bases; bases with no gene match: 3. The germline V gene encodes CDR1 ENHRY and CDR2 SYGVKD. CDR3 sequence: CAIRKTGDQETQYF. CDR3 nucleotides: TGTGCCATCAGAAAGACAGGGGACCAAGAGACCCAGTACTTC.

The chain recombines TRBV6-6 with TRBJ2-1, with D possibly being TRBD2 (6 bases). Germline-derived CDR1 and CDR2 are MNHNY and SVGAGI (reference sequence). This CDR3 is 15 amino acids long. V shed 7 bases and J shed 10 bases, with 23 bases lying between them. The DNA of the CDR3 is TGTGCCAGCAATCCAGGTACGGTAGCGGCCTTCGAGCAGTTCTTC. Residues: CASNPGTVAAFEQFF.

In nucleotides, the CDR3 is TGCGCCAGCAGCGCCCGGGGGGACAATGAGCAGTTCTTC. This gives the protein CASSARGDNEQFF. The chain links TRBV4-1 to TRBJ2-1; 7 bases match TRBD2. V dropped 5 bases and J dropped 5; count of bases not matched to a gene: 3. The CDR3 consists of 13 residues. From germline, CDR1 is MGHRA and CDR2 YSYEKL.

The chain recombines TRBV5-4 with TRBJ1-2; 11 bases match TRBD1. V was clipped by 0 bases and J by 4 bases; unmatched bases: 5. There are 16 residues in the CDR3. CDR1 is SGHNT and CDR2 is YYREEE in the germline V gene (reference sequence). The CDR3 coding sequence is TGTGCCAGCAGCTTGGGTGGGGGACAGGGGGTCTATGGCTACACCTTC. It codes for CASSLGGGQGVYGYTF. Complete variable domain (other parts from reference TRBV5-4 and TRBJ1-2): ETGVTQSPTHLIKTRGQQVTLRCSSQSGHNTVSWYQQALGQGPQFIFQYYREEENGRGNFPPRFSGLQFPNYSSELNVNALELDDSALYLCASSLGGGQGVYGYTFGSGTRLTVV.

J is TRBJ2-5 and V is TRBV28, with D perhaps matching TRBD1 (5 bases). This CDR3 is 11 amino acids long. Germline V gene data show CDR1 as MDHEN and CDR2 as SYDVKM. The V gene lost 9 bases and the J gene lost 3 bases, with 8 bases spanning the gap. Here the CDR3 DNA reads TGTGCCAGTGAAGGGGAAGAGACCCAGTACTTC. It is translated as CASEGEETQYF.

This clone was detected only once. The CDR3 is CASSLNRDSTYEQYF. In nucleotides, the CDR3 is TGCGCCAGCAGCCTTAACCGGGACAGTACCTACGAGCAGTACTTC. The chain links TRBV4-3 to TRBJ2-7, with TRBD1 matching over 7 bases. In germline, CDR1 is LGHNA, CDR2 YSLEER. The CDR3 loop spans 15 amino acids. Trimming took 4 bases from V and 2 from J; bases not matched to a gene: 8.

This chain joins TRBV2 and TRBJ2-7; 7 nucleotides match TRBD1. J lost 13 bases, V lost 6 bases, and 9 bases had no gene match. The germline CDR1 and CDR2 sequences are SNHLY and FYNNEI. CDR3 length equals 11 residues. CDR3 residues: CASSEDRYDYV. In DNA form, the CDR3 reads TGTGCCAGCAGCGAGGACAGGTACGACTACGTC.